In this sample, the clone carrying this T cell receptor (beta chain) turned up a few times. Its specificity is not known. V gave up 5 bases and J gave up 3 bases; unmatched junction bases: 7. The germline gives CDR1 DFQATT, CDR2 SNEGSKA (reference sequence). This CDR3 is 14 amino acids long. This record belongs to a study of T cells in Graves' hyperthyroidism and ophthalmopathy. Exclusion followed for patients with uncontrolled infection, other autoimmune disease, pregnancy or lactation. Diagnoses were made from clinical symptoms, serum measures (thyroxine and TRAb), thyroid ultrasound and orbital computed tomography. The source material, RNA transcripts, was used to amplify TCR beta CDR3 regions. Carried out on the TCR CDR3, a first-round RT-PCR used the HTBI primer set. A single record per CDR3 protein comes from TCRdb applying MiXCR to the multiplex PCR reads. The sample shows hundreds of thousands of distinct CDR3 sequences, approximately 13% of them seen only once.

Study observations and caveats: Ophthalmopathy was identified by the model a median approximately six months ahead of onset. In the blood, most expanded thyroid clonotypes above 0.001 appeared as well.

The rearrangement uses TRBV20-1 and TRBJ2-7, with 10 bases identical to TRBD1. The sample consisted of blood. This TCR was sampled from a woman in her 30s with Graves' hyperthyroidism that later progressed to Graves' ophthalmopathy. Here the CDR3 DNA reads TGCAGTGCTGGCCCCGGGACAGGGGACTACGAGCAGTACTTC. Its protein is CSAGPGTGDYEQYF.